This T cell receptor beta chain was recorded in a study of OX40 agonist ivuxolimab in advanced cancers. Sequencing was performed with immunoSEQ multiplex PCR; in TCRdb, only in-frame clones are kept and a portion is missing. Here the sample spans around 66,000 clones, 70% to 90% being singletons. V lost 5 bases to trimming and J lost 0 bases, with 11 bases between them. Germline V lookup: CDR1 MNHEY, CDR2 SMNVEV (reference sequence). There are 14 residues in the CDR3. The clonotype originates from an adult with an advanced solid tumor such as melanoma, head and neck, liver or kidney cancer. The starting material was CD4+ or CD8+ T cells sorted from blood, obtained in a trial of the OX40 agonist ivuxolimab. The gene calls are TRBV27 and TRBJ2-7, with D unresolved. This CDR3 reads CASSPSTISYEQYF. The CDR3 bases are TGTGCCAGCAGTCCATCCACGATCTCCTACGAGCAGTACTTC.